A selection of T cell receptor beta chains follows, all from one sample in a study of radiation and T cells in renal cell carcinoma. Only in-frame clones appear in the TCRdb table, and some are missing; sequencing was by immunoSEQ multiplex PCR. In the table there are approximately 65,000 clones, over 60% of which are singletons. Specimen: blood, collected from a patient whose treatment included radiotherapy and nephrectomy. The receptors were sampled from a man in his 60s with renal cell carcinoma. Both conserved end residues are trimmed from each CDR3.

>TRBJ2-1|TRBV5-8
ASRTGRTLRNEQF
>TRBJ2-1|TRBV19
ASSIESSYNEQF
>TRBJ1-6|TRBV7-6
ASSLRQGDNSPLH
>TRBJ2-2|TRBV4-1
ASSPDLNTGELF
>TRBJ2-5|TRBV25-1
ASSDWEVETQY
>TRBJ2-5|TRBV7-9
ASSVGQPGRQETQY
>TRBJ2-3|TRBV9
ASSVGSGSPSTDTQY
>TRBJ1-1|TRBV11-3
ASSWGAGTEAF
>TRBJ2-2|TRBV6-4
ASSEGLGDYTGELF
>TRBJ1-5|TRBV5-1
ASSAGTGNQPQH
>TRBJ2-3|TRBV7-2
ASSSSGRTDTQY
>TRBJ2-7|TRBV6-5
ASKTSGTYEQY
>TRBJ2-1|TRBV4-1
ASSPRWGADNEQF
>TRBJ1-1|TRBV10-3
AISERGTDTEAF
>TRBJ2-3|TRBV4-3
ASSQVRGRSTQY
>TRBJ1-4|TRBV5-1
ASSTGVTNEKLF
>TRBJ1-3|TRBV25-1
ASSEWGHGERGNTIY
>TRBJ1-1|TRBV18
ASSLDRTNTEAF
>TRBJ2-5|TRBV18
ASSQRGVAETQY
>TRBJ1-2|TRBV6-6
ASSYPGQASGYT
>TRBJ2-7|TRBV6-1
ATQEGGYLSYEQY
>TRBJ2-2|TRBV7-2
ASSPPGTGVLGELF
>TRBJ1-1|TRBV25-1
ASSGQGLNTEAF
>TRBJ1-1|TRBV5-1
ASSLELQAEAF
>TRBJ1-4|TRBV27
ASSWGASEKLF
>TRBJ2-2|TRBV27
ASSFRALAGDTGELF
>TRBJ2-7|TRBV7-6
ASSLKGPAGPDRGYYEQY
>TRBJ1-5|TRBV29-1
SVADTGEAGLNQPQH
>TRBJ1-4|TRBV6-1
ASSELLQANEKLF
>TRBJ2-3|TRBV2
ASSEDGNTQY
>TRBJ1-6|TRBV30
AYLIGLLNSPLH
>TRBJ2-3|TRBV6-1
ASTSPGPPADTQY
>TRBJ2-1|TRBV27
ASSLLRDEQF
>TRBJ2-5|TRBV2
ASSSGGSRETQY
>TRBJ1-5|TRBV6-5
ASSYSYRSNQPQH
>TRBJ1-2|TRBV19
ASSRQGSHYGYT
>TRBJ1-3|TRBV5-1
ASSLLAGSVGNTIY